The 13 T cell receptor beta chains in this list originate from one sample, sequenced in a study of CD8+ T cells in alopecia areata. Indicated treatment: oral pan-JAK inhibitor, 5-10 mg twice daily. RNA extraction was followed by reverse transcription into cDNA, which acted as the sequencing template. Assay used: immunoSEQ multiplex PCR; TCRdb lists only in-frame clones, some missing. This sample has some 200,000 clones, with approximately 56% found just once. The sample in question was CD4+ T cells sorted from blood, obtained at week 4, from a patient treated with tofacitinib. These receptors all come from a human donor with alopecia areata.

This clone came up a few times. This chain uses TRBV16 with TRBJ1-6; D unresolved. The germline V gene has CDR1 KGHSY and CDR2 FQNENV. V lost 0 bases to trimming and J lost 10 bases, with 4 bases between them. The CDR3 has 12 amino acids. Written as DNA, the CDR3 is TGTGCCAGCAGCCAATCACACTCACCCCTCCACTTT. Its translation: CASSQSHSPLHF. The whole variable domain, filled in from reference TRBV16 and TRBJ1-6, reads GEEVAQTPKHLVRGEGQKAKLYCAPIKGHSYVFWYQQVLKNEFKFLISFQNENVFDETGMPKERFSAKCLPNSPCSLEIQATKLEDSAVYFCASSQSHSPLHFGNGTRLTVT.

The chain carries TRBV7-8 and TRBJ1-6; D gene uncertain. The ends were cut back, 1 base at V and 4 bases at J, with 5 bases in the middle. The CDR3 extends over 14 amino acids. The germline CDR1 and CDR2 sequences are SGHVS and FQNEAQ. The chain's CDR3 is CASSLVLYNSPLHF. CDR3 sequence (DNA): TGTGCCAGCAGCTTAGTTTTGTATAATTCACCCCTCCACTTT.

CDR3 sequence: CASSTASGYNEQFF. The CDR3 DNA reads as TGCGCCAGCAGTACCGCTAGCGGGTACAATGAGCAGTTCTTC. This rearrangement joins TRBV5-1 to TRBJ2-1, with 8 bases fitting TRBD2. CDR3 length: 14 amino acids. CDR1 SGHRS and CDR2 YFSETQ come from the germline V gene. J lost 4 bases, V lost 5 bases, and 5 bases had no gene match.

This chain uses TRBV29-1 with TRBJ1-2, with 7 bases aligning to TRBD1. Germline CDR1 and CDR2: SQVTM and ANQGSEA. CDR3 size: 14 residues. Trimming cost V 7 bases and J 0 bases; bases outside gene matches: 8. CDR3 in DNA: TGCAGCGACAAAAGGGACAGTTCTAACTATGGCTACACCTTC. Its protein product is CSDKRDSSNYGYTF.

The J gene is TRBJ1-1, the V gene TRBV5-1, with 11 nucleotides matching TRBD1. The CDR3 consists of 16 residues. Germline CDR1 is SGHRS and CDR2 is YFSETQ. Trimming cost V 2 bases and J 6 bases; bases outside gene matches: 9. CDR3 amino acids: CASSLKITGQGAEAFF. Here the CDR3 DNA reads TGCGCCAGCAGCTTAAAAATAACGGGACAGGGGGCTGAAGCTTTCTTT.

The chain joins TRBV29-1 to TRBJ1-2; D is perhaps TRBD1 (5 bases). In germline, CDR1 is SQVTM, CDR2 ANQGSEA. V was pared by 3 bases and J by 2 bases, with 13 bases between. The CDR3 covers 14 residues. CDR3 coding DNA: TGCAGCGTTGAGGGTTTAGGGGTGAACTATGGCTACACCTTC. Amino acids: CSVEGLGVNYGYTF.

This clone showed up just a few times. A junction end diverges from the germline sequence, so it may reflect a read error. CDR3 DNA: TGTGCTAGCAGCTTATCTAGCGGGGAGCAAGAGACCCAGTACTTC. Its translation: CASSLSSGEQETQYF. The J gene is TRBJ2-5, the V gene TRBV7-7; 9 bases agree with TRBD2. Germline V gene sequence: CDR1 SSHAT, CDR2 FNYEAQ (reference sequence). The CDR3 runs 15 residues.

The rearrangement uses TRBV25-1 and TRBJ2-7; D possibly corresponds to TRBD2 (5 bases). CDR3 length: 14 amino acids. CDR1 is MGHDK and CDR2 is SYGVNS in the germline V gene. Trimming pared 4 bases from V and 0 bases from J, leaving 10 bases between. The CDR3 DNA sequence: TGTGCCAGCAGTGCGGACTTGAGCTCCTACGAGCAGTACTTC. The encoded protein is CASSADLSSYEQYF.

The chain uses TRBV30 and TRBJ2-3, with 9 bases matching TRBD1. CDR3 length: 14 residues. V gave up 8 bases and J gave up 6 bases; unmatched junction bases: 12. CDR1 and CDR2 from the germline V gene are GTSNPN and SVGIG (reference sequence). As DNA, the CDR3 is TGTGCCCGCGGGGCCGGGACAGGGAGGGATACGCAGTATTTT. Amino acid sequence: CARGAGTGRDTQYF.

This clone was seen once. The chain has TRBV2 and TRBJ1-1; D gene ambiguous. Trimming left V 7 bases short and J 6 bases short, with 12 bases between. The CDR3 has 12 residues. Germline CDR1 is SNHLY and CDR2 is FYNNEI. This CDR3 reads CASKLPLAEAFF. The DNA for the CDR3 is TGTGCCAGCAAACTTCCCTTGGCTGAAGCTTTCTTT.

This clone was seen a few times. J is TRBJ1-2 and V is TRBV29-1; TRBD1 aligns across 9 bases. The V and J ends lost 3 bases and 3 bases, in that order; junction bases with no gene match: 2. This CDR3 has 13 amino acids. Germline CDR1 reads SQVTM; CDR2 reads ANQGSEA. The CDR3 region is CSVDRDRDYGYTF. The CDR3 region has the DNA TGCAGCGTTGACAGGGACAGGGACTATGGCTACACCTTC.

This clone has only a few counts. The chain has TRBV7-9 and TRBJ1-6; no reliable D call. Germline V gives CDR1 SEHNR, CDR2 FQNEAQ (reference sequence). CDR3 length: 15 residues. V was cut by 1 base and J by 8 bases, with 12 bases left in between. The CDR3 sequence: CASSLGSISDSPLHF. Here the CDR3 DNA reads TGTGCCAGCAGCTTAGGTTCGATCAGTGATTCACCCCTCCACTTT.

The V call is TRBV6-5, the J call TRBJ2-7; a possible D gene is TRBD2 (6 bases). Germline V CDR1 and CDR2: MNHEY, SVGAGI. The CDR3 contains 16 residues. With 0 bases removed from V and 4 bases from J, the gap between germline ends came to 16 bases. The CDR3 region is CASSYSTEGLAYEQYF. The CDR3 bases are TGTGCCAGCAGTTACTCGACGGAAGGTCTAGCGTACGAGCAGTACTTC.